This T cell receptor (beta chain) appears in the sequencing data of a study of T cell repertoires in cytomegalovirus infection. Across the study: Public TCR beta signatures marked donors with CMV infection and the matching HLA.

Each CDR3 protein gets one entry after TCRdb re-called the reads with MiXCR. The sample lists 45,000 to 75,000 distinct CDR3 sequences; roughly 32% were seen once. This clonotype has only a few counts. Its antigen is undetermined. Findings and caveats of the study: The cumulative frequency of public TCR beta families distinguished individuals who carried CMV together with the relevant HLA. In two of eight donors, the top clonotype was HLA-C-restricted CMV-specific.

Germline trimming cut 6 bases from V and 4 bases from J; bases unmatched to any gene: 2. This CDR3 region has 12 residues. The source material was PBMCs, sequenced either directly or after in vitro stimulation (not recorded which). This sequence was found in a human donor in good health (CMV status not recorded). Some clones in this sample may be carry-over from other donors' samples. V and J are TRBV12-3 or TRBV12-4 and TRBJ2-5, with 7 bases identical to TRBD2. The CDR3 DNA reads TGTGCCAGCAGATCTAGCGGAGAGACCCAGTACTTC. Protein sequence: CASRSSGETQYF.